This T cell receptor beta chain was identified during a study of shared clonotypes between healthy human individuals. About the study: Aged 18 to 49, the donors were a couple of women and a few men. Each donor contributed plates that comprised three CD4 naive, three CD4 memory, two CD8 naive and one CD8 memory.

This CDR3 comprises 17 residues. The V segment lost 5 bases and the J segment 1 base; nucleotides outside the gene matches: 9. CDR1 MGHRA and CDR2 YSYEKL come from the germline V gene. In the sorted-subset replicate PCRs, around 220 ng DNA, 25,000 to 35,000 T cell genomes, was used. Clones were sequenced by immunoSEQ multiplex PCR, and TCRdb holds only the in-frame ones, with some missing. This table holds about 2,200,000 clones, just over 90% found once. It was CD45RO-negative cells, positively selected for CCR7, that made up naive CD8 cells, with terminally differentiated effector memory CD45RA+ cells excluded. Donors comprised only Caucasian adults living in Nashville, Tennessee.

The TCR sequence derives from a man aged 18-30 years in good health. Some clones in this sample may be carry-over from other donors' samples. The gene calls are TRBV4-1 and TRBJ2-1; 9 nucleotides align to TRBD1. Material for sequencing was naive CD8+ T cells from PBMCs. The CDR3 loop is CASSVRDRVPSYNEQFF. The CDR3 region has the DNA TGCGCCAGCAGCGTCCGGGACAGGGTACCTTCCTACAATGAGCAGTTCTTC.